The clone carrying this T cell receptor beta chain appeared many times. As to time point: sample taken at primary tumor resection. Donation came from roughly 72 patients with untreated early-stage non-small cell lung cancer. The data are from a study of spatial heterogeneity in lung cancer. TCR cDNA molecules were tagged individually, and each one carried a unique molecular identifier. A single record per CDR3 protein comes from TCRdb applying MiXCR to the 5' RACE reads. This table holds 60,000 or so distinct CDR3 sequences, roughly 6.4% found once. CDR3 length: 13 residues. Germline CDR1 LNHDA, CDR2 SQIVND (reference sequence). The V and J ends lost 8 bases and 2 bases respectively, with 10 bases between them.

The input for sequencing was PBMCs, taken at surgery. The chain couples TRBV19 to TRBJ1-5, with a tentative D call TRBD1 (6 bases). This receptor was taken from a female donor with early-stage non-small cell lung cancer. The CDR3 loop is CASAGGRNQPQHF. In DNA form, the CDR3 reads TGTGCCAGTGCGGGGGGCCGCAATCAGCCCCAGCATTTT.